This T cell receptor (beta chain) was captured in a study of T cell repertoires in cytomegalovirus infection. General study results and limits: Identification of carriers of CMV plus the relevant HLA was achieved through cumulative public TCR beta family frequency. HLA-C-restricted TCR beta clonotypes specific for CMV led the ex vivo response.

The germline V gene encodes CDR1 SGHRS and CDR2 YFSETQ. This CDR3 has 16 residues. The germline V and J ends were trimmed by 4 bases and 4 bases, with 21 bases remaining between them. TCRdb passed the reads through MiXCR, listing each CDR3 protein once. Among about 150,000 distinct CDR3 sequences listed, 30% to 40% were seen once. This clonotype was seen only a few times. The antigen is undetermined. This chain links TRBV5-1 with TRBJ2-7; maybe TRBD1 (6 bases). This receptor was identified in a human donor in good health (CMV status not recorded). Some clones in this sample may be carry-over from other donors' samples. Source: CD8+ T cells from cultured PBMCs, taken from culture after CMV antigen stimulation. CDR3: CASSPRSQGNIYEQYF. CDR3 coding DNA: TGCGCCAGCAGCCCGAGGTCACAGGGTAATATTTACGAGCAGTACTTC. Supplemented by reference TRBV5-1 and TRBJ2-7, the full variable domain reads KAGVTQTPRYLIKTRGQQVTLSCSPISGHRSVSWYQQTPGQGLQFLFEYFSETQRNKGNFPGRFSGRQFSNSRSEMNVSTLELGDSALYLCASSPRSQGNIYEQYFGPGTRLTVT.